A selection of T cell receptor beta chains follows, all from one sample in a study of cytomegalovirus exposure and HLA in healthy donors. TCRdb's table, derived via immunoSEQ multiplex PCR, lists solely in-frame clones and lacks some. The sample contains 150,000 to 200,000 clones, roughly 87% of which appear only once. Sequenced sample: PBMCs. Receptors originate from a girl under three years old in good health and CMV-seronegative. Each CDR3 is given with its conserved first and last residue. The D gene is left open where the match is weak. Size is omitted from some rows. Given values are once, few, many or a class for expanded clones.

D,J,V,size,DNA,CDR3
.,TRBJ1-4,TRBV4-3,.,TGCGCCAGCAGCCAAGATCCAGTTATCGGGGGGAACTTTAATGAAAAACTGTTTTTT,CASSQDPVIGGNFNEKLFF
TRBD2,TRBJ2-2,TRBV5-4,.,TGTGCCAGCAGATGGAACTCCGGGACTAGAGGCACCGGGGAGCTGTTTTTT,CASRWNSGTRGTGELFF
.,TRBJ1-2,TRBV7-9,few,TGTGCCAGCAGCTTAGTCGACAGTCCGATTTATGGCTACACCTTC,CASSLVDSPIYGYTF
TRBD1,TRBJ1-1,TRBV20-1,.,TGCAGTGCTAGAGATACAGGGGCGGCTTTCTTT,CSARDTGAAFF
.,TRBJ1-3,TRBV19,.,TGTGCCAGTAGTGCGACAGTAAGCTCTGGAAACACCATATATTTT,CASSATVSSGNTIYF
TRBD2,TRBJ2-1,TRBV5-1,.,TGCGCCAGCAGCTTCAACCAGCGGGGAAACGCTGAGCAGTTCTTC,CASSFNQRGNAEQFF
TRBD1,TRBJ2-1,TRBV4-2,once,TGTGCCAGCAGCCAAGGAACCGGCAGGGGGCACAATGAGCAGTTCTTC,CASSQGTGRGHNEQFF
TRBD1,TRBJ1-4,TRBV4-2,.,TGTGCCAGCAGCCAAGCCGACAGGGGGCGTGGTAATGAAAAACTGTTTTTT,CASSQADRGRGNEKLFF
TRBD2,TRBJ2-7,TRBV9,once,TGTGCCAGCAGCCCGAGCGGGAGAGCGAACGAGCAGTACTTC,CASSPSGRANEQYF
TRBD2,TRBJ2-5,TRBV6-6,.,TGTGCCAGCGGGAGGGGGACTAGCGGGGGGACCTACTTC,CASGRGTSGGTYF
.,TRBJ2-5,TRBV7-7,.,TGTGCCAGCAGCTACTCCGCCTTCCAAGAGACCCAGTACTTC,CASSYSAFQETQYF
TRBD2,TRBJ2-1,TRBV9,.,TGTGCCAGCAGCGGGAACTCGGGGGGGGAGCAGTTCTTC,CASSGNSGGEQFF
.,TRBJ1-6,TRBV30,.,TGTGCCTGGAGGGTCAAGGCCAGGAATTCACCCCTCCACTTT,CAWRVKARNSPLHF
.,TRBJ1-2,TRBV7-9,once,TGTTCCAGCCTTTCGGAGGTGATGGACACCTTC,CSSLSEVMDTF
TRBD2,TRBJ2-1,TRBV7-6,.,TGTGCCAGCAGCCCAATGCGCGGGGGGAGGCTGGCTAATGAGCAGTTCTTC,CASSPMRGGRLANEQFF
.,TRBJ2-2,TRBV4-1,.,TGCGCCAGCAGCCAAGTTCGAACTAACACCGGGGAGCTGTTTTTT,CASSQVRTNTGELFF
TRBD2,TRBJ2-1,TRBV29-1,.,TGCAGCGTGGCGGGACTAGCGCCATACAATGAGCAGTTCTTC,CSVAGLAPYNEQFF
TRBD2,TRBJ2-1,TRBV4-3,.,TGCGCCAGCAGCCAAGACGGGGTAGCGGGAGCCTACAATGAGCAGTTCTTC,CASSQDGVAGAYNEQFF
.,TRBJ2-2,TRBV18,.,TGTGCCAGCTCAAGGTCGACAGATCCCGGGGAGCTGTTTTTT,CASSRSTDPGELFF
.,TRBJ1-2,TRBV25-1,few,TGTGCCAGCAGTGTGGCCCTCAACTATGGCTACACCTTC,CASSVALNYGYTF
TRBD2,TRBJ2-7,TRBV25-1,.,TGTGCCAGCAGTGATCGGGGAACGGGAGGGCACTACGAGCAGTACTTC,CASSDRGTGGHYEQYF
TRBD1,TRBJ1-2,TRBV23-1,.,TGCGCCAGCAGTCATATCGGACAGGGGCAGGGCTACACCTTC,CASSHIGQGQGYTF
.,TRBJ2-3,TRBV7-9,.,TGTGCCAGCAGCTTAGACTCGCGAGGCACGCAGTATTTT,CASSLDSRGTQYF
TRBD1,TRBJ1-5,TRBV2,few,TGTGCCAGCGCGGGACAGGGGGTTTATCAGCCCCAGCATTTT,CASAGQGVYQPQHF
TRBD1,TRBJ2-7,TRBV2,few,TGTGCCAGCGCCACGGCAGGGGGAAAGCGGTACTTC,CASATAGGKRYF
.,TRBJ2-3,TRBV6-6,.,TGTGCCAGCAGTTACGGTAGGGGTACAGATACGCAGTATTTT,CASSYGRGTDTQYF
TRBD1,TRBJ2-7,TRBV30,few,TGTGCCTGGAGTGGACACAGGGGGGTGCCCTACGAGCAGTACTTC,CAWSGHRGVPYEQYF
.,TRBJ2-7,TRBV18,few,TGTGCCAGCGCTCCTCAGGGTTCCTACGAGCAGTACTTC,CASAPQGSYEQYF
.,TRBJ2-3,TRBV4-1,.,TGCGCCAGCAGCCCGCGACTAGTCACAGATACGCAGTATTTT,CASSPRLVTDTQYF
TRBD1,TRBJ2-2,TRBV5-1,.,TGCGCCAGCAGCTTGTTGGCGGGACAGGGGTTTACCACCGGGGAGCTGTTTTTT,CASSLLAGQGFTTGELFF
TRBD2,TRBJ2-1,TRBV13,.,TGTGCCAGCAGCTTAGGGTTGCGGGGGGGATATGAGCAGTTCTTC,CASSLGLRGGYEQFF
TRBD1,TRBJ2-5,TRBV6-1,once,TGTGCCAGCCGGTCGACAGGGATTGAGACCCAGTACTTC,CASRSTGIETQYF
TRBD2,TRBJ2-5,TRBV7-9,.,TGTGCCAGCAGCCAACGGGGAGGGGTGACACAAGAGACCCAGTACTTC,CASSQRGGVTQETQYF
.,TRBJ2-2,TRBV11-2,.,TGTGCCAGCAGCTTTGGAGGGACCGGGGAGCTGTTTTTT,CASSFGGTGELFF
TRBD1,TRBJ2-7,TRBV30,.,TGTGCCTGGAGCCTTGGACAGGGCTACGAGCAGTACTTC,CAWSLGQGYEQYF
.,TRBJ2-7,TRBV7-2,once,TGTGCCAGCAGCTATACCAGGGGTCTGCGCGGCGTCGAGCAGTACTTC,CASSYTRGLRGVEQYF
TRBD2,TRBJ2-3,TRBV5-1,.,TGCGCCAGCAGCTTGACGGGAGGAGGGAGAGATACGCAGTATTTT,CASSLTGGGRDTQYF